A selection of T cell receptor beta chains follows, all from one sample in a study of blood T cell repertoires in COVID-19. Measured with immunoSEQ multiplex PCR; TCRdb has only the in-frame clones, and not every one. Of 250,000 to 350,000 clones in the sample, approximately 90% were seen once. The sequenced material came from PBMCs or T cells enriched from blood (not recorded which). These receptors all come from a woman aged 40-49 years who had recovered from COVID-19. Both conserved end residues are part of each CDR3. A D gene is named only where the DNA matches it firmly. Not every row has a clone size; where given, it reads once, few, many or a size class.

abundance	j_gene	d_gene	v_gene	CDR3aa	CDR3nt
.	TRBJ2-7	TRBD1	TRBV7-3	CASSLTGGEYEQYF	TGTGCCAGCAGCTTGACAGGGGGCGAGTACGAGCAGTACTTC
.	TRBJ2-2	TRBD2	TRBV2	CASSTSGRSNTGELFF	TGTGCCAGCAGTACAAGCGGGAGAAGCAACACCGGGGAGCTGTTTTTT
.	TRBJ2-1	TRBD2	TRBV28	CASYALAGGYNEQFF	TGTGCCAGTTACGCCCTAGCGGGGGGCTACAATGAGCAGTTCTTC
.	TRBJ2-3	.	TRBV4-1	CASSPYSGQSTDTQYF	TGCGCCAGCAGCCCTTATAGCGGACAAAGCACAGATACGCAGTATTTT
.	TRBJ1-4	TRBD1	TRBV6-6	CASSPLRGALRIEKLFF	TGTGCCAGCAGTCCCCTCAGGGGGGCGCTCCGGATTGAAAAACTGTTTTTT
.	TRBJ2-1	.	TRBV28	CASTAGNSYNEQFF	TGTGCCAGCACGGCCGGGAACTCCTACAATGAGCAGTTCTTC
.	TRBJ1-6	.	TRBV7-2	CASSWGGRQTNSPLHF	TGTGCCAGCAGCTGGGGGGGGCGACAGACGAATTCACCCCTCCACTTT
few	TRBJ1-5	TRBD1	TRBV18	CASSPPGQSNQPQHF	TGTGCCAGCTCACCACCGGGACAGAGCAATCAGCCCCAGCATTTT
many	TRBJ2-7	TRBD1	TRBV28	CASSFPGQLYEQYF	TGTGCCAGCTCGTTCCCGGGACAGCTTTACGAGCAGTACTTC
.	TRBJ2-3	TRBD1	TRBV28	CATLTGGTTDTQYF	TGTGCCACCCTAACAGGGGGCACCACAGATACGCAGTATTTT
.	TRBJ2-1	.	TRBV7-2	CASSSGRGWGNEQFF	TGTGCCAGCAGCTCCGGACGGGGATGGGGCAATGAGCAGTTCTTC
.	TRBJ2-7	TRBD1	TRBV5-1	CASSTGTGSYEQYF	TGCGCCAGCAGCACCGGGACAGGCTCCTACGAGCAGTACTTC
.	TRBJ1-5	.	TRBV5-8	CASSLDTFNQPQHF	TGTGCCAGCAGCTTGGACACCTTCAATCAGCCCCAGCATTTT
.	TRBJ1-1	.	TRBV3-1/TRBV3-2	CASSQGHFGGYTEAFF	TGTGCCAGCAGCCAGGGACATTTTGGAGGTTACACTGAAGCTTTCTTT
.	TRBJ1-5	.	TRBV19	CASSRGSSNQPQHF	TGTGCCAGTAGTCGGGGATCAAGCAATCAGCCCCAGCATTTT
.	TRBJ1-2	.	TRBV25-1	CASSEYRGQGYTF	TGTGCCAGCAGTGAATATCGGGGTCAGGGCTACACCTTC
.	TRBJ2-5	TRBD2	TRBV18	CASSPGTSGGQTQYF	TGTGCCAGCTCACCCGGGACTAGCGGGGGACAGACCCAGTACTTC
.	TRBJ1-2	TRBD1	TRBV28	CASSLDRGSYGYTF	TGTGCCAGCAGTTTAGACAGGGGATCCTATGGCTACACCTTC
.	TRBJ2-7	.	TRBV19	CASSISGRGWYEQYF	TGTGCCAGTAGTATATCGGGCCGAGGGTGGTACGAGCAGTACTTC
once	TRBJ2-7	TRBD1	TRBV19	CASSSGQGSYEQYF	TGTGCCAGTAGTAGTGGACAGGGGTCCTACGAGCAGTACTTC
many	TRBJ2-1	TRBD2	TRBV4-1	CASSPGTSGGYNEQFF	TGCGCCAGCAGCCCAGGGACTAGCGGAGGCTACAATGAGCAGTTCTTC
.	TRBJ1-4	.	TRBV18	CASSAAGGGRSEKLFF	TGTGCCAGCTCGGCTGCAGGCGGGGGTCGGAGTGAAAAACTGTTTTTT
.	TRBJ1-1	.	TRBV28	CASSFTGLNTEAFF	TGTGCCAGCAGTTTCACGGGGTTGAACACTGAAGCTTTCTTT
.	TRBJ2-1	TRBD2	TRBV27	CASRASGSNEQFF	TGTGCCAGCAGGGCTAGCGGGAGCAATGAGCAGTTCTTC
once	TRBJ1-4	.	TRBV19	CASSIGGITNEKLFF	TGTGCCAGTAGTATTGGGGGCATTACGAATGAAAAACTGTTTTTT
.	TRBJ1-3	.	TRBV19	CASILVFFSGNTIYF	TGTGCCAGTATTCTAGTCTTCTTCTCTGGAAACACCATATATTTT
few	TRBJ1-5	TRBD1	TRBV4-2	CASSQATGNSNQPQHF	TGTGCCAGCAGCCAAGCGACAGGGAATAGCAATCAGCCCCAGCATTTT
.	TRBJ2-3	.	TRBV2	CASSEGASTQYF	TGTGCCAGCAGTGAAGGAGCTAGTACGCAGTATTTT
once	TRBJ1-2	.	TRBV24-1	CATSDPRQTDYGYTF	TGTGCCACCAGTGACCCGCGACAGACAGACTATGGCTACACCTTC